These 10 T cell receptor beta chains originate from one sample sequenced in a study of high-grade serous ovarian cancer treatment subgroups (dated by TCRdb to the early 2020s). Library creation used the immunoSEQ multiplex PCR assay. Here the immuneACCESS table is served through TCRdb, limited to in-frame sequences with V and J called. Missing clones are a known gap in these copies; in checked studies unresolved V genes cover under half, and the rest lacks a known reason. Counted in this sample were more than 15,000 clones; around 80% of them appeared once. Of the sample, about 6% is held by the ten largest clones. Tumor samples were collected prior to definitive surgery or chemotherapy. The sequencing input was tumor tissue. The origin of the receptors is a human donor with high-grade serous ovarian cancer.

The CDR3 DNA sequence: TGTGCCAGCAGCATCCGGACAGGGGGGGACACTGAAGCTTTCTTT. Protein product: CASSIRTGGDTEAFF. This chain links TRBV5-5 with TRBJ1-1, with 10 bases matching TRBD1. V was clipped by 4 bases and J by 3 bases; unmatched bases: 6. The CDR3 sequence is 15 residues long. In germline, CDR1 is SGHKS, CDR2 YYEKEE (reference sequence).

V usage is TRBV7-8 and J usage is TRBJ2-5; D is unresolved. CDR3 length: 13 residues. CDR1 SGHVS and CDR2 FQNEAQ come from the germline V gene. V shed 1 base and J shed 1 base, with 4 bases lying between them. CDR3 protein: CASSLGVQETQYF. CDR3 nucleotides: TGTGCCAGCAGCTTAGGCGTCCAAGAGACCCAGTACTTC.

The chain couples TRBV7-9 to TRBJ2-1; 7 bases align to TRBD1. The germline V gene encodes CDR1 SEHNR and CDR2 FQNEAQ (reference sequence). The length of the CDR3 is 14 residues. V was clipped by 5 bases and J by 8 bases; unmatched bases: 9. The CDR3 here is CASSPGQLTDEQFF. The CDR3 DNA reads TGTGCCAGCAGCCCGGGACAGCTCACGGATGAGCAGTTCTTC.

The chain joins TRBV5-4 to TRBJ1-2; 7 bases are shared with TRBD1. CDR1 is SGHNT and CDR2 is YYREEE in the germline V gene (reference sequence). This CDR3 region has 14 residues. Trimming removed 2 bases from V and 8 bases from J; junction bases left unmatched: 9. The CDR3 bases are TGTGCCAGCAGCTTCGACAGGGCCCAGGGGGGCTACACCTTC. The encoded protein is CASSFDRAQGGYTF.

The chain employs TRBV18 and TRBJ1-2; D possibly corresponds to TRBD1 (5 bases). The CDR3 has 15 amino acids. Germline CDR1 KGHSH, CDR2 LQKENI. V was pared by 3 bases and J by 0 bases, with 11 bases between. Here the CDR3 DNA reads TGTGCCAGCTCACCCAACAGGAGAACTAACTATGGCTACACCTTC. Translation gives CASSPNRRTNYGYTF.

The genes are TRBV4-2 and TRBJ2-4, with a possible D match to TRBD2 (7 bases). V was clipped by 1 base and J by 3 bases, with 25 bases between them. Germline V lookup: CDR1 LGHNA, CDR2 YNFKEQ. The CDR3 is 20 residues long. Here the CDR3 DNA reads TGTGCCAGCAGCCAAGGGATAGGGGGAGGGGCCATTTCCATCAAAAACATTCAGTACTTC. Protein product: CASSQGIGGGAISIKNIQYF.

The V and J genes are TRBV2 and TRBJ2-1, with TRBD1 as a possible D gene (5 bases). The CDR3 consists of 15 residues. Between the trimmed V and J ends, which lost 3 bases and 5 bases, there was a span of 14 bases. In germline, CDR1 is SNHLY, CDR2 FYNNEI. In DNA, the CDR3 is TGTGCCAGCAGTGATCGGCAGGGTTATAACAATGAGCAGTTCTTC. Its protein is CASSDRQGYNNEQFF.

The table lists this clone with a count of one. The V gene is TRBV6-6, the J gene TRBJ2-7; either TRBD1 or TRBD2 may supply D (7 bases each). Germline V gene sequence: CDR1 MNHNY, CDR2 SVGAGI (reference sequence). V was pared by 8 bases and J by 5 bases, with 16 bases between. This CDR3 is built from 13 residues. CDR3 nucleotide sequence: TGTGCCAGCGGGGGAGGGGGCTGGAACGAGCAGTACTTC. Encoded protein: CASGGGGWNEQYF.

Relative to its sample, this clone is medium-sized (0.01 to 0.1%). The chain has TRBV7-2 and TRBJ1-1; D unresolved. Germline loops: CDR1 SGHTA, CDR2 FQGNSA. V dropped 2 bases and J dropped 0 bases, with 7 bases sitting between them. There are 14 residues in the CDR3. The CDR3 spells CASSLRTVNTEAFF. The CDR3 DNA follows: TGTGCCAGCAGCTTAAGGACTGTGAACACTGAAGCTTTCTTT.

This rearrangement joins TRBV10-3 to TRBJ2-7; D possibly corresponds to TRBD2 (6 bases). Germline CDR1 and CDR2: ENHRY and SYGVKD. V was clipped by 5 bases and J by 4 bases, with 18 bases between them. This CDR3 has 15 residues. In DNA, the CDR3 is TGTGCCATCAGTACCGGGACTCTGAACTCTTACGAGCAGTACTTC. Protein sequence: CAISTGTLNSYEQYF.